The clone carrying this T cell receptor (beta chain) came up a few times. Antigen specificity is unknown. Produced via immunoSEQ multiplex PCR; TCRdb's table is partial and in-frame only. The sample carries some 150,000 clones, around 93% recorded once. CDR3 length equals 15 residues. V was cut by 4 bases and J by 3 bases, with 15 bases left in between. CDR1 is MGHRA, CDR2 YSYEKL, per germline. This sample was taken from a study of T cell responses to AZD1222 COVID-19 vaccine. Whole-study context: Whether given at about 4 or about 12 weeks, second doses were pooled. Study-level results: Just a handful of AZD1222 recipients were seropositive at baseline. Clonal diversity may have been underestimated in mostly white British donors. With two AZD1222 doses given, Spike-specific TCR breadth and depth both rose.

The chain uses TRBV4-1 and TRBJ2-5; perhaps TRBD2 as D (5 bases). The receptor comes from an adult in good health. The starting material was peripheral blood, obtained on day 0 of AZD1222 vaccination. The CDR3 protein is CASSRREFSEETQYF. The CDR3 DNA follows: TGCGCCAGCAGCCGTCGAGAATTTAGCGAAGAGACCCAGTACTTC.